This is a list of T cell receptor beta chains from one sample in a study of control samples from healthy donors and cancer patients. Assay: immunoSEQ multiplex PCR; the TCRdb copy retains only in-frame clones and omits some. Of 150,000 or so clones listed, roughly 93% are singletons. Sequenced sample: blood. The receptors were gathered from a man in his late teens or twenties in good health. Both conserved end residues are part of each CDR3. Each record gives: J gene, D gene, clone size, V gene, CDR3 DNA, CDR3 protein. The D gene is left open where the match is weak. Rows may omit the clone size; those that give it use once, few, many or a size class.

TRBJ1-1,.,.,TRBV5-1,TGCGCCAGCAGCTTGGAGGGTTATGTAGCTTTCTTT,CASSLEGYVAFF
TRBJ1-2,.,.,TRBV6-1,TGTGCCAGCAGTGAAACCCACAGGAACTATGGCTACACCTTC,CASSETHRNYGYTF
TRBJ2-3,.,.,TRBV24-1,TGTGCCACCAGTGGGGGCGCATATACGCAGTATTTT,CATSGGAYTQYF
TRBJ1-1,.,.,TRBV2,TGTGCCAGCAGTGAAGATGGGTCGACAGCCGATGAAGCTTTCTTT,CASSEDGSTADEAFF
TRBJ1-2,.,.,TRBV7-9,TGTGCCAGCAGCTTAGTCCCCATGGAGTATGGCTACACCTTC,CASSLVPMEYGYTF
TRBJ2-2,TRBD1,.,TRBV19,TGTGCCAGTAATATGGGACAGACTAACACCGGGGAGCTGTTTTTT,CASNMGQTNTGELFF
TRBJ2-7,.,.,TRBV3-1/TRBV3-2,TGTGCCAGCAGCCGTCGCTACGAGCAGTACTTC,CASSRRYEQYF
TRBJ2-1,.,.,TRBV30,TGTGCCTGGAGTCCACTCGGGGGTGGACCTTACAATGAGCAGTTCTTC,CAWSPLGGGPYNEQFF
TRBJ2-2,TRBD1,.,TRBV28,TGTGCCAGCAGTAATGACAGGGCGAGCTCAACCGGGGAGCTGTTTTTT,CASSNDRASSTGELFF
TRBJ2-1,TRBD1,.,TRBV27,TGTGCCAGCAACCCCGACAGGGAGAACTACAATGAGCAGTTCTTC,CASNPDRENYNEQFF
TRBJ1-4,.,.,TRBV18,TGTGCCAGCTCATCGGACAGTAGGGAAAAACTGTTTTTT,CASSSDSREKLFF
TRBJ2-7,.,once,TRBV5-4,TGTGCCAGCAGCGCAACTAGCAGTAGCTACGAGCAGTACTTC,CASSATSSSYEQYF
TRBJ2-1,TRBD1,.,TRBV28,TGTGCCAGCAGTCGGGACAGGGAATTAAATGAGCAGTTCTTC,CASSRDRELNEQFF
TRBJ1-5,.,.,TRBV27,TGTGCCAGCAGTTGGGACTCCGTGAGGCCCCAGCATTTT,CASSWDSVRPQHF
TRBJ1-2,TRBD1,.,TRBV4-1,TGCGCCAGCCTTGGAGCCCTGACAGGGGGCTTGGGGGATGGCTACACCTTC,CASLGALTGGLGDGYTF
TRBJ2-3,.,.,TRBV11-3,TGTGCCAGCAGCTTAGGAGCAACTAGCACAGATACGCAGTATTTT,CASSLGATSTDTQYF
TRBJ2-7,.,.,TRBV11-2,TGTGCCAGCAGCTTAGTTCCCTTATCCTACGAGCAGTACTTC,CASSLVPLSYEQYF
TRBJ2-5,.,once,TRBV9,TGTGCCAGCAGCGTCGACAGTTGGGAGACCCAGTACTTC,CASSVDSWETQYF
TRBJ1-1,.,.,TRBV10-2,TGCGCCAGCAGAGCCTTCAGGGGCATGAACACTGAAGCTTTCTTT,CASRAFRGMNTEAFF
TRBJ2-7,.,.,TRBV7-9,TGTGCCAGCAGCTTAGTAGGAGGGGACGTTTCCTACGAGCAGTACTTC,CASSLVGGDVSYEQYF
TRBJ1-4,TRBD1,.,TRBV4-1,TGCGCCAGCAGCCAAGACAGACAGGGGCGGGAAAAACTGTTTTTT,CASSQDRQGREKLFF
TRBJ1-1,.,.,TRBV2,TGTGCCAGCAGCTCCGACAACACTGAAGCTTTCTTT,CASSSDNTEAFF
TRBJ2-1,TRBD1,.,TRBV19,TGTGCCAGTGTCCCCGGAAGGGACAGGTTTTACAATGAGCAGTTCTTC,CASVPGRDRFYNEQFF
TRBJ2-3,.,once,TRBV7-2,TGTGCCAGCAGCTCCTTACAGGGTCTTATTGGTACAGATACGCAGTATTTT,CASSSLQGLIGTDTQYF
TRBJ1-4,.,.,TRBV15,TGTGCCACCAGCAGGGGGGACGGGATAACTAATGAAAAACTGTTTTTT,CATSRGDGITNEKLFF
TRBJ1-1,.,.,TRBV6-5,TGTGCCAGCAGTTACGGGGGGAGCACTGAAGCTTTCTTT,CASSYGGSTEAFF
TRBJ1-2,.,once,TRBV7-9,TGTGCCAGCAGCTTAGCGCCACTCTCAGATGGCTACACCTTC,CASSLAPLSDGYTF
TRBJ1-5,.,.,TRBV27,TGTGCCAGCAGTTTCCTTCCCCGACAGGACAATCAGCCCCAGCATTTT,CASSFLPRQDNQPQHF
TRBJ1-5,.,once,TRBV28,TGTGCCAGCGGCGTTTGGGGGCGCGGACAGCCCCAGCATTTT,CASGVWGRGQPQHF
TRBJ2-5,TRBD2,once,TRBV6-5,TGTGCCAGCTCTAGCGGGGGGGCCCAAGAGACCCAGTACTTC,CASSSGGAQETQYF
TRBJ1-3,.,.,TRBV19,TGTGCCAGTAGTACGGGGGAATCGGGAAACACCATATATTTT,CASSTGESGNTIYF
TRBJ2-3,TRBD2,.,TRBV5-6,TGTGCCAGCAGCCAACAGCGGGAGGACTTGGATACGCAGTATTTT,CASSQQREDLDTQYF
TRBJ2-1,TRBD1,.,TRBV7-7,TGTGCTAGCAGCTTTCGACAGGGCTCCTACAATGAGCAGTTCTTC,CASSFRQGSYNEQFF
TRBJ1-3,.,.,TRBV18,TGTGCCAGCTCACCACCCGACGGGCCAATATACACCATATATTTT,CASSPPDGPIYTIYF
TRBJ2-2,.,.,TRBV12-3/TRBV12-4,TGTGCCAGCAGTAGGGGCACCGGGGAGCTGTTTTTT,CASSRGTGELFF
TRBJ2-1,TRBD1,.,TRBV11-1,TGTGCCAGCAGCTTAGAACAGGGGGGCTACAATGAGCAGTTCTTC,CASSLEQGGYNEQFF
TRBJ1-3,.,.,TRBV7-2,TGTGCCAGCAGCTTAGTGCATGGGGTGTACGGAAACACCATATATTTT,CASSLVHGVYGNTIYF
TRBJ2-7,TRBD2,.,TRBV2,TGTGCCAGCAGTGGGGGAGGGCCTGGATCTTTCTACGAGCAGTACTTC,CASSGGGPGSFYEQYF
TRBJ2-4,.,.,TRBV2,TGTGCCAGCAGCGCCCTCGTAGCCAAAAACATTCAGTACTTC,CASSALVAKNIQYF
TRBJ1-1,.,.,TRBV27,TGTGCCAGCAGGTGGGGCGGAAGGAGCACTGAAGCTTTCTTT,CASRWGGRSTEAFF
TRBJ2-7,.,.,TRBV11-2,TGTGCCAGCAGCTTAAGTCCCCGGACCGCCGATTACGAGCAGTACTTC,CASSLSPRTADYEQYF
TRBJ1-1,.,.,TRBV30,TGTGCCTGGAGTAGGGAGGGGAACACTGAAGCTTTCTTT,CAWSREGNTEAFF
TRBJ1-5,.,once,TRBV7-2,TGTGCCAGCAGCTTATTTGGGCCGGCCCAGCCCCAGCATTTT,CASSLFGPAQPQHF
TRBJ2-1,.,.,TRBV4-3,TGCGCCAGCAGCCAAGAAGAGACACCTCAGAGGCGGTTCTTC,CASSQEETPQRRFF
TRBJ1-2,TRBD1,once,TRBV5-4,TGTGCCAGCAGCTTGGACTCCCTGGGGGGACAGCACTATGGCTACACCTTC,CASSLDSLGGQHYGYTF
TRBJ1-1,.,.,TRBV27,TGTGCCAGCAGTTTATACGAGGGAACTGAAGCTTTCTTT,CASSLYEGTEAFF
TRBJ2-1,TRBD2,.,TRBV29-1,TGCAGCGTTGAAGATATTGAGCGGGAGATCGGCTACAATGAGCAGTTCTTC,CSVEDIEREIGYNEQFF
TRBJ1-1,.,.,TRBV7-8,TGTGCCAGCAGCTTAGTAGAGGGAACGACTGAAGCTTTCTTT,CASSLVEGTTEAFF
TRBJ1-1,.,.,TRBV5-1,TGCGCCAGCAGCGAGTATACCCAATTGAACACTGAAGCTTTCTTT,CASSEYTQLNTEAFF
TRBJ2-3,TRBD1,.,TRBV28,TGTGCCAGCAGTAACAGGGGGACAACACAATATACGCAGTATTTT,CASSNRGTTQYTQYF
TRBJ1-1,.,once,TRBV10-2,TGCGCCAGCAGGGAATCTAAGACTGAAGCTTTCTTT,CASRESKTEAFF
TRBJ2-7,TRBD2,.,TRBV10-1,TGCGCCAGCAGAGGACTAGCGGGAGGGCGAAGCTCCTACGAGCAGTACTTC,CASRGLAGGRSSYEQYF
TRBJ2-7,.,.,TRBV2,TGTGCCAGCAGTGAGGACGGGCCCTACGAGCAGTACTTC,CASSEDGPYEQYF
TRBJ2-7,TRBD1,few,TRBV15,TGTGCCACCAGCAACGGACAGGGGTTCTCCTACGAGCAGTACTTC,CATSNGQGFSYEQYF
TRBJ1-2,TRBD1,.,TRBV6-6,TGTGCCAGCAGTAATGCCGGGACAGGGAACCATGGCTACACCTTC,CASSNAGTGNHGYTF
TRBJ1-6,.,.,TRBV28,TGTGCCAGCAGTTTCCCGAGCGGACAGAGGAATTCACCCCTCCACTTT,CASSFPSGQRNSPLHF
TRBJ1-4,TRBD1,.,TRBV19,TGTGCCAGTAGTATGCGACGGACAGGGGGCGAAAAACTGTTTTTT,CASSMRRTGGEKLFF
TRBJ2-1,TRBD1,.,TRBV7-6,TGTGCCAGCAGCTTAAGGACAGGGGAGATTTTGGATGAGCAGTTCTTC,CASSLRTGEILDEQFF
TRBJ1-1,.,few,TRBV11-2,TGTGCCAGCAGCTTCTTACTGATGAACACTGAAGCTTTCTTT,CASSFLLMNTEAFF